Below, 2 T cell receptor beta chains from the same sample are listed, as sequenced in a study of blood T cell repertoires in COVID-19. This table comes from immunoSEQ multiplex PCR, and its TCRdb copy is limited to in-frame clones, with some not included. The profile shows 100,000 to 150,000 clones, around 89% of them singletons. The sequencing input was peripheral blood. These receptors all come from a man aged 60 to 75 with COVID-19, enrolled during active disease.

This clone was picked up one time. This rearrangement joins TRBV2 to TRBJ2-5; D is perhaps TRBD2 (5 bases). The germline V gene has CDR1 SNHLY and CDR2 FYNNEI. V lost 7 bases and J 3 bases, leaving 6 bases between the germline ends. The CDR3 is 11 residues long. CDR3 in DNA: TGTGCCAGCACCGGGAAAGAGACCCAGTACTTC. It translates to CASTGKETQYF.

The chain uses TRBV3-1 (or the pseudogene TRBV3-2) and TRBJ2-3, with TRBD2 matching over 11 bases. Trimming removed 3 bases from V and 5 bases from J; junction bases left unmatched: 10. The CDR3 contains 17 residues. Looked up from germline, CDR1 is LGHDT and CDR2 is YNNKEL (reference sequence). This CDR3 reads CASSHRLAGTKIDTQYF. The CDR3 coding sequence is TGTGCCAGCAGCCATAGACTAGCGGGGACAAAGATAGATACGCAGTATTTT.